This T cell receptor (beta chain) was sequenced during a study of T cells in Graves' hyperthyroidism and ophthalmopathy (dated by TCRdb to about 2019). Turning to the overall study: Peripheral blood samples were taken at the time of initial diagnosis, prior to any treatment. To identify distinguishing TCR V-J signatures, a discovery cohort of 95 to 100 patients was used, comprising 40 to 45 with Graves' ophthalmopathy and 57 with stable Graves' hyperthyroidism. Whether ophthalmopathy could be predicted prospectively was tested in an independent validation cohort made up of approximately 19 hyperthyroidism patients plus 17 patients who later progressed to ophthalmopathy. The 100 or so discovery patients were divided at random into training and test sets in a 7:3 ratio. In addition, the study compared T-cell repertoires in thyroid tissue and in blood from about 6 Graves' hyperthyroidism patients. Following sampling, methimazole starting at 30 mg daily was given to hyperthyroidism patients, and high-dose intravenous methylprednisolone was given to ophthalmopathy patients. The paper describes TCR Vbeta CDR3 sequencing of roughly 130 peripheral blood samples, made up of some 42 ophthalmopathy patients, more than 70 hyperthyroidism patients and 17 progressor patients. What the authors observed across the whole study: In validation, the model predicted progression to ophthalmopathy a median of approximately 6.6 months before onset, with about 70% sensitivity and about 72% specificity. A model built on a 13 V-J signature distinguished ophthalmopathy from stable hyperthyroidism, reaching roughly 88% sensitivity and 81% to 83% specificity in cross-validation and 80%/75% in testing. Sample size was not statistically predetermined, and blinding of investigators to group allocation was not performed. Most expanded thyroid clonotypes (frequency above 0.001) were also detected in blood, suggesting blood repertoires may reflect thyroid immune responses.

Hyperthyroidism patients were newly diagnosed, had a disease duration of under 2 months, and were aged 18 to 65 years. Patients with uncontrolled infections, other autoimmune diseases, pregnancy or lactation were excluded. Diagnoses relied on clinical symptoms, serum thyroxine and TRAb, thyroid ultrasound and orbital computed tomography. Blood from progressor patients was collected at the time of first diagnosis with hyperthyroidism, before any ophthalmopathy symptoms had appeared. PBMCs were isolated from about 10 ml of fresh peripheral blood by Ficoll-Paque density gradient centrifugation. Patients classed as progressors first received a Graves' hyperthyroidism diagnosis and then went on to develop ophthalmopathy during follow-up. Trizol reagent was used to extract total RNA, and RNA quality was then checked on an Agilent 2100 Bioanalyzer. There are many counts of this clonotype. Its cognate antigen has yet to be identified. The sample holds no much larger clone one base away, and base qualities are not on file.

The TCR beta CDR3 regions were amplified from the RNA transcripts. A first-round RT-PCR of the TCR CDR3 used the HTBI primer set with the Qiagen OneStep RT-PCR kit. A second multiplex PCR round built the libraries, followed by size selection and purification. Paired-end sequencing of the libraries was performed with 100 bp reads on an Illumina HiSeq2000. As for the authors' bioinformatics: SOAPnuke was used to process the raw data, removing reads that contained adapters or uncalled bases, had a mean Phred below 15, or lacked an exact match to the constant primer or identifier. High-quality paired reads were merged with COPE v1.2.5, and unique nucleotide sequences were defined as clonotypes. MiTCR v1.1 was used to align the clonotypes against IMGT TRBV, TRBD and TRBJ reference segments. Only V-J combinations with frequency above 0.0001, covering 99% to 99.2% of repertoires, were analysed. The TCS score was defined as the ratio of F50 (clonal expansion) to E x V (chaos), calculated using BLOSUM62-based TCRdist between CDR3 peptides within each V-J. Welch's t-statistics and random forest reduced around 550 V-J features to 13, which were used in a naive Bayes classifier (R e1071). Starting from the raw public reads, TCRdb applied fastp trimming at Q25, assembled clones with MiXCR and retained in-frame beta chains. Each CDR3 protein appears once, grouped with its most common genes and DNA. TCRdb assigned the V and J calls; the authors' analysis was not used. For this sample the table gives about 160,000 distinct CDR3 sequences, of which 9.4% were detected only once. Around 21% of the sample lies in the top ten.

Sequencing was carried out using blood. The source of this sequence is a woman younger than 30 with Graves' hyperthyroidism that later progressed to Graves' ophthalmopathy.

The DNA is as follows: TGCAGTGCTAGGATAGGTAACACCGGGGAGCTGTTTTTT. Translated, this is CSARIGNTGELFF. The receptor chain draws on TRBV20-1 and TRBJ2-2; no D gene is confidently identified. V is pared back by 3 bases and J by 2 bases, with 7 bases lying between the germline termini. Via the germline V gene (reference sequence), CDR1 is DFQATT and CDR2 SNEGSKA. The CDR3 starts with the cysteine, ends with the phenylalanine, and has 13 residues. Just the 39-base CDR3 DNA is kept, in frame starting at base 1.